The 27 T cell receptor beta chains in this list originate from one sample, sequenced in a study of blood T cells in healthy people across ages. Together with a sample-barcoded 5' primer, a J-beta primer mix was included in a second PCR lasting roughly 7 to 11 cycles. Via MiXCR, TCRdb re-called the 5' RACE reads, giving one row per CDR3 protein. The top ten clones hold 10% to 13% of a sample with approximately 900,000 distinct CDR3 sequences, 25% to 30% of them seen once. Another study also made use of these data, one on T cells of mothers and their children.

The material sequenced was blood. These receptors all stem from a middle-aged woman in good health.

The rearrangement uses TRBV20-1 and TRBJ2-5, with TRBD1 as a possible D gene (6 bases). The germline V gene has CDR1 DFQATT and CDR2 SNEGSKA (reference sequence). Trimming took off 4 bases at V and 1 base at J, with 13 bases between the two ends. The CDR3 consists of 14 residues. The CDR3 region is CSANLGHFQETQYF. The CDR3 coding sequence is TGCAGTGCTAATCTGGGACACTTCCAAGAGACCCAGTACTTC.

The chain couples TRBV20-1 to TRBJ2-3; a weak D match, TRBD2 (5 bases). This CDR3 comprises 15 residues. Trimming took off 3 bases at V and 5 bases at J, with 18 bases between the two ends. Germline V gives CDR1 DFQATT, CDR2 SNEGSKA (reference sequence). The CDR3 DNA reads as TGCAGTGCTAGTAGGAGGATAGGGCCCCAAGATACGCAGTATTTT. The encoded protein is CSASRRIGPQDTQYF.

The chain is built from TRBV5-1 and TRBJ2-1; 7 nucleotides align to TRBD2. The junction had 10 bases not matched to a gene; V was cut back by 2 bases and J by 8 bases. This CDR3 contains 15 residues. Looked up from germline, CDR1 is SGHRS and CDR2 is YFSETQ. The CDR3 loop reads CASSLNHGGTDEQFF. In nucleotides, the CDR3 is TGCGCCAGCAGCTTAAATCACGGGGGGACCGATGAGCAGTTCTTC.

The chain couples TRBV14 to TRBJ2-1; perhaps TRBD2 as D (6 bases). The CDR3 extends over 17 amino acids. Germline values: CDR1 SGHDN, CDR2 FVKESK. Trimming stripped 1 base from V and 0 bases from J, with 13 bases between. The DNA for the CDR3 is TGTGCCAGCAGCCAAGGCGTGACTAGGAGCTCCTACAATGAGCAGTTCTTC. It yields the protein CASSQGVTRSSYNEQFF.

The table lists this clonotype with a few counts. J is TRBJ2-1 and V is TRBV9; maybe TRBD2 (6 bases). V was pared by 4 bases and J by 6 bases, with 8 bases between. The CDR3 contains 12 residues. CDR1 and CDR2 from the germline V gene are SGDLS and YYNGEE. The CDR3 nucleotides are TGTGCCAGCAGCAACGGGGGCAATGAGCAGTTCTTC. Encoded protein: CASSNGGNEQFF.

This clonotype was found many times. This chain joins TRBV4-1 and TRBJ1-2, with 8 bases that match TRBD1. The CDR3 loop spans 14 amino acids. Germline V lookup: CDR1 MGHRA, CDR2 YSYEKL. J gave up 8 bases and V 1 base, and 6 bases lay outside the gene matches. The CDR3 protein is CASSQVGDRLGYTF. CDR3 coding DNA: TGCGCCAGCAGCCAAGTTGGGGACAGGTTGGGCTACACCTTC.

This rearrangement joins TRBV7-2 to TRBJ1-3, with D hard to call. Looked up from germline, CDR1 is SGHTA and CDR2 is FQGNSA. The length of the CDR3 is 15 residues. V dropped 5 bases and J dropped 0 bases, with 11 bases sitting between them. The CDR3 reads CASSNPTSSGNTIYF. In nucleotides, the CDR3 is TGTGCCAGCAGCAACCCGACCAGCTCTGGAAACACCATATATTTT.

To note about this clonotype: A much larger clone differs by one base, so this may be a read error. The rearrangement joins TRBV7-2 to TRBJ2-7; D ambiguous. Germline-derived CDR1 and CDR2 are SGHTA and FQGNSA. This CDR3 has 14 amino acids. The chain's CDR3 is CACSSGSSSYEQYF. Here the CDR3 DNA reads TGTGCCTGCAGCTCCGGGTCCTCGTCCTACGAGCAGTACTTC.

In its sample, this clonotype was seen a few times. The germline gene is not matched at one end of the junction; a read error may be the cause. The genes are TRBV15 and TRBJ2-1; 8 bases are a match to TRBD1. Germline CDR1 is LNHNV and CDR2 is YYDKDF (reference sequence). This CDR3 has 17 residues. Here the CDR3 DNA reads TGTGCCGCCAGCAGAGGGAATTCCGGGACAGGAAGGAATGAGCAGTTCTTC. It codes for CAASRGNSGTGRNEQFF.

This clonotype has at least ten counts. V and J are TRBV13 and TRBJ2-7, with D perhaps matching TRBD2 (5 bases). The CDR3 consists of 13 residues. The V and J ends lost 6 bases and 1 base respectively, with 10 bases between them. From germline, CDR1 is PRHDT and CDR2 FYEKMQ (reference sequence). The CDR3 reads CASSSEGSYEQYF. The CDR3 region has the DNA TGTGCCAGCAGTTCCGAGGGATCCTACGAGCAGTACTTC. Supplemented by reference TRBV13 and TRBJ2-7, the full variable domain reads AAGVIQSPRHLIKEKRETATLKCYPIPRHDTVYWYQQGPGQDPQFLISFYEKMQSDKGSIPDRFSAQQFSDYHSELNMSSLELGDSALYFCASSSEGSYEQYFGPGTRLTVT.

The V call is TRBV4-3, the J call TRBJ2-7; 9 bases agree with TRBD1. Unmatched junction bases numbered 8, after V lost 0 bases and J lost 2 bases. The CDR3 has 17 amino acids. Germline assignment: CDR1 LGHNA and CDR2 YSLEER. In DNA form, the CDR3 reads TGCGCCAGCAGCCAAGAAGGTAACTGGGACAGGGCCTACGAGCAGTACTTC. It is translated as CASSQEGNWDRAYEQYF.

The rearrangement links TRBV2 to TRBJ2-7; 7 bases are a match to TRBD2. The better agreement between TRBJ2-5 and the DNA end casts doubt on the J call. CDR1 SNHLY and CDR2 FYNNEI come from the germline V gene. The CDR3 loop spans 12 amino acids. The DNA for the CDR3 is TGTGCCAGCAAAGGACTAGAGGAGACCCAGTACTTC. This encodes CASKGLEETQYF.

V is TRBV4-1 and J is TRBJ1-2; D unclear. V was shortened by 0 bases and J by 5 bases, with 13 bases between the two germline ends. Germline assignment: CDR1 MGHRA and CDR2 YSYEKL. The length of the CDR3 is 15 residues. As DNA, the CDR3 is TGCGCCAGCAGCCAAGAGAGGGCAGATAAATATGGCTACACCTTC. This gives the protein CASSQERADKYGYTF.

The V and J genes are TRBV6-1 and TRBJ2-2, with 14 bases matching TRBD2. V lost 6 bases to trimming and J lost 0 bases; unmatched junction nucleotides: 12. This CDR3 region has 20 residues. The germline V gene encodes CDR1 MNHNS and CDR2 SASEGT. The DNA of the CDR3 is TGTGCCAGCAGAAGACTAAACCTGGGACTAGCGGGAGCGAACACCGGGGAGCTGTTTTTT. The encoded protein is CASRRLNLGLAGANTGELFF.

The chain employs TRBV4-1 and TRBJ2-7; 9 positions match TRBD1. The CDR3 sequence is 15 residues long. From germline, CDR1 is MGHRA and CDR2 YSYEKL. The trim removed 0 bases at V and 5 bases at J, leaving 5 bases unmatched. In nucleotides, the CDR3 is TGCGCCAGCAGCCAAGAGGGACAGGGCAGTCACGAGCAGTACTTC. Protein product: CASSQEGQGSHEQYF.

This chain joins TRBV9 and TRBJ2-6; D call uncertain. The germline V gene has CDR1 SGDLS and CDR2 YYNGEE. V was pared by 3 bases and J by 0 bases, with 10 bases between. The CDR3 length is 16 residues. CDR3 in amino acids: CASSARRVSGANVLTF. The CDR3 region has the DNA TGTGCCAGCAGCGCACGTCGGGTCTCTGGGGCCAACGTCCTGACTTTC. Full variable domain (missing parts from reference TRBV9 and TRBJ2-6): DSGVTQTPKHLITATGQRVTLRCSPRSGDLSVYWYQQSLDQGLQFLIQYYNGEERAKGNILERFSAQQFPDLHSELNLSSLELGDSALYFCASSARRVSGANVLTFGAGSRLTVL.

There are a few counts of this clonotype. At one end, the junction sequence differs from germline, possibly due to a read error. This sequence joins TRBV12-3 or TRBV12-4 and TRBJ2-1; 8 positions match TRBD2. The CDR3 consists of 16 residues. The CDR3 is CASSLSLAGSHNEQFF. The CDR3 DNA follows: TGTGCCAGCAGTTTATCGCTAGCGGGCTCCCACAATGAGCAGTTCTTC.

This clonotype was seen ten or more times. The chain is built from TRBV6-6 and TRBJ2-7; the D is unclear. This CDR3 has 17 residues. V was shortened by 2 bases and J by 0 bases, with 17 bases between the two germline ends. CDR1 MNHNY and CDR2 SVGAGI come from the germline V gene (reference sequence). Written as DNA, the CDR3 is TGTGCCAGCAGTTACGGGCTCCCTGGGTCAGACTCCTACGAGCAGTACTTC. Protein: CASSYGLPGSDSYEQYF.

The chain combines TRBV7-3 with TRBJ2-2; D could derive from TRBD1 or TRBD2 (5 bases each). The CDR3 is made up of 15 amino acids. From germline, CDR1 is SGHTA and CDR2 FQGTGA. Trimming left V 5 bases short and J 7 bases short, with 17 bases between. Written as DNA, the CDR3 is TGTGCCAGCAGCCGGGACGGAGCCGGCGGCGGGGAGCTGTTTTTT. Translated: CASSRDGAGGGELFF.

A note on this clonotype: A much more abundant neighbour one base away suggests this may be a read error. The CDR3 nucleotides are TGCAGCGCCACAACCACGGACGGAACCTACGAGCAGTACTTC. Protein product: CSATTTDGTYEQYF. The rearrangement links TRBV29-1 to TRBJ2-7; D gene uncertain. The CDR3 covers 14 residues. Germline V lookup: CDR1 SQVTM, CDR2 ANQGSEA. Between the trimmed V and J ends, which lost 7 bases and 2 bases, there was a span of 18 bases.

This chain connects TRBV6-5 to TRBJ1-6; no firm D call. Germline values: CDR1 MNHEY, CDR2 SVGAGI. Trimming took 2 bases from V and 3 from J, leaving 11 bases between them. The CDR3 contains 16 residues. The CDR3 bases are TGTGCCAGCAGTTACGGCAGCCTGAGCTATAATTCACCCCTCCACTTT. Its translation is CASSYGSLSYNSPLHF.

The V call is TRBV13, the J call TRBJ2-7, with TRBD2 as a possible D gene (5 bases). CDR1 is PRHDT, CDR2 FYEKMQ, per germline (reference sequence). The V end was cut by 5 bases, the J end by 7 bases, with 21 bases between. The CDR3 has 15 amino acids. The CDR3, as DNA: TGTGCCAGCAGCCTGGGCAGGTGGCCGGGGAGAGAGCAGTACTTC. Translating gives CASSLGRWPGREQYF.

This clonotype was counted a few times. The V call is TRBV7-2, the J call TRBJ2-5; the D gene is possibly TRBD2 (6 bases). There are 12 residues in the CDR3. From germline, CDR1 is SGHTA and CDR2 FQGNSA. The V and J ends lost 5 bases and 11 bases respectively, with 15 bases between them. The CDR3 protein is CASSTTSLKQYF. The CDR3 region has the DNA TGTGCCAGCAGCACCACTAGCTTAAAGCAGTACTTC.

V is TRBV7-2 and J is TRBJ2-1; 7 nucleotides agree with TRBD1. The ends lost 4 bases at V and 4 bases at J; junction bases unmatched: 7. Germline V gene data show CDR1 as SGHTA and CDR2 as FQGNSA. The CDR3 contains 15 residues. The CDR3 nucleotides are TGTGCCAGCAGCTCCCGGGACAGCTATTACAATGAGCAGTTCTTC. Amino acids: CASSSRDSYYNEQFF.

As regards this clonotype: A junction boundary mismatches the germline segment, possibly from a read error. The rearrangement uses TRBV5-1 and TRBJ2-7; 12 positions match TRBD2. From germline, CDR1 is SGHRS and CDR2 YFSETQ. The CDR3 length is 17 residues. CDR3 DNA: TGCGCCAGCAGCTTGTCTATTGCTAGCGGGGGGGCCTATGAGCAGTACTTC. This codes for CASSLSIASGGAYEQYF.

This clonotype was counted a few times. The chain combines TRBV20-1 with TRBJ2-3, with D possibly being TRBD1 (6 bases). Per the germline V gene, CDR1 is DFQATT and CDR2 is SNEGSKA (reference sequence). V gave up 5 bases and J gave up 4 bases, with 19 bases separating them. The CDR3 covers 15 residues. This CDR3 reads CSAPDQGLVPDTQYF. The CDR3 DNA follows: TGCAGTGCTCCGGACCAGGGGCTGGTCCCAGATACGCAGTATTTT.

V gene TRBV14 combines with J gene TRBJ2-3; TRBD2 agrees at 13 bases. Germline CDR1 SGHDN, CDR2 FVKESK. The CDR3 totals 20 residues. With 4 bases clipped from V and 2 bases from J, the junction kept 15 bases outside the gene matches. CDR3 loop: CASSLFGLAGVTTLTDTQYF. The CDR3, as DNA: TGTGCCAGCAGCCTGTTTGGACTAGCGGGGGTAACGACACTCACAGATACGCAGTATTTT.